The T cell receptor beta chain described here comes from a study of blood T cells in healthy people across ages. Study background: About one barcoded TCR beta cDNA was captured per two T cells.

The authors ran a second PCR of about 6 to 12 cycles using a sample-barcoded 5' primer and a J-beta primer mix. TCRdb re-called the 5' RACE reads through MiXCR, storing one row per CDR3 protein. The sample has some 930,000 distinct CDR3 sequences, 25% to 35% seen once; the top ten hold roughly 10%. Points on this clonotype: Its antigen is unidentified.

Study-wide results and limits: Diversity was higher, and naive CD4+ cells more numerous, in long-lived donors than in aged donors.

CDR1 is SGHTA, CDR2 FQGNSA, per germline. The V and J ends lost 5 bases and 4 bases respectively, with 17 bases between them. CDR3 length: 15 amino acids. These data were also reused for a study on T cells of mothers and their children. This second study says: Extracted RNA, in its entirety, went into cDNA synthesis at about 1.5 ug per 15 ul.

V and J are TRBV7-2 and TRBJ2-5; maybe TRBD2 (6 bases). This clonotype was obtained from a woman in her thirties or forties in good health. Sequences were obtained from blood. The CDR3 loop reads CASSRLVVFGETQYF. Written as DNA, the CDR3 is TGTGCCAGCAGCCGACTAGTGGTATTTGGAGAGACCCAGTACTTC.